This TCR beta chain was observed in a study of blood T cell repertoires in COVID-19. Looking at the study overall: There were acute and convalescent COVID-19 samples, and they came from the United States, Italy and Spain. PBMCs, B-cell-depleted T cells, or T cells were the source of the cDNA or gDNA that made up the material.

Germline trimming cut 2 bases from V and 5 bases from J; bases unmatched to any gene: 6. Germline lookup yields CDR1 SEHNR and CDR2 FQNEAQ (reference sequence). The CDR3 consists of 15 residues. As handled by the study authors: Amplifying reference gene primers gave estimates of nucleated cell counts. Only in-frame clones appear in the TCRdb table, and some are missing; sequencing was by immunoSEQ multiplex PCR. From that table come the V and J calls and clone size; the DNA was used to work out D and trimming. The sample lists under 250,000 clones, 65% to 85% occurring once. The clonotype was recovered from a man over 45 with active or convalescent COVID-19. The rearrangement joins TRBV7-9 to TRBJ2-5; 9 bases line up with TRBD2. The sequenced sample was peripheral blood. The CDR3 DNA follows: TGTGCCAGCAGCTTATACTTAGCGGGGGCCGAGACCCAGTACTTC. Protein product: CASSLYLAGAETQYF.